This record concerns one TCR beta chain sequence. Its target is unknown. In germline, CDR1 is LNHDA, CDR2 SQIVND (reference sequence). The CDR3 has 16 residues. Trimming left V 4 bases short and J 3 bases short, with 15 bases between. The data are from a study of T cells and Merkel cell carcinoma outcomes. Findings and limits, study-wide: Reportedly, T-cell repertoire with density predicts Merkel cell carcinoma outcomes.

Assay used: immunoSEQ multiplex PCR; TCRdb lists only in-frame clones, some missing. The table records under 25,000 clones, roughly 82% of them present only once. This sequence joins TRBV19 and TRBJ1-4; D may be TRBD1 (6 bases). Sequenced sample: tumor tissue from Merkel cell carcinoma. This TCR was sampled from a human donor with Merkel cell carcinoma. The chain's CDR3 is CASSSPRGRPNEKLFF. The DNA for the CDR3 is TGTGCCAGTAGTAGCCCCAGGGGACGGCCTAATGAAAAACTGTTTTTT.